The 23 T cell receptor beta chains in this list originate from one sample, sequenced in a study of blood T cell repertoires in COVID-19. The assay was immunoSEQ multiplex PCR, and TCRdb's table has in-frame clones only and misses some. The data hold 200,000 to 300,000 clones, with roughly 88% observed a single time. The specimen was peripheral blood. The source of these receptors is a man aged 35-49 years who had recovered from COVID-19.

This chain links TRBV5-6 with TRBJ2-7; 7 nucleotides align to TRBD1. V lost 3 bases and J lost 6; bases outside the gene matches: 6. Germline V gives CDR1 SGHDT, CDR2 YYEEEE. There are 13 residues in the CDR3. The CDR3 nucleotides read TGTGCCAGCAGCTGGGGATACAGGGGCGAGCAGTACTTC. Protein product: CASSWGYRGEQYF.

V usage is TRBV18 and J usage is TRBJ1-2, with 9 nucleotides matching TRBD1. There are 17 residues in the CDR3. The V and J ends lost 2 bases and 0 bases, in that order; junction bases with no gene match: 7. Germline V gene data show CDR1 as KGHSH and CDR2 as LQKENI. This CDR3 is CASSPGTGIRSNYGYTF. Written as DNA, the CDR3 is TGTGCCAGCTCACCAGGGACAGGGATCCGTTCTAACTATGGCTACACCTTC.

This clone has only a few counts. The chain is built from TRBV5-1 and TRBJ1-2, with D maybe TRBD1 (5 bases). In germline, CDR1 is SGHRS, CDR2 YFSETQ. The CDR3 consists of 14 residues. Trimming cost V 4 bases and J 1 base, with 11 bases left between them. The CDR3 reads CASSPGLINYGYTF. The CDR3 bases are TGCGCCAGCAGCCCGGGACTGATTAACTATGGCTACACCTTC. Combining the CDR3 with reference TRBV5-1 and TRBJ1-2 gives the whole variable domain KAGVTQTPRYLIKTRGQQVTLSCSPISGHRSVSWYQQTPGQGLQFLFEYFSETQRNKGNFPGRFSGRQFSNSRSEMNVSTLELGDSALYLCASSPGLINYGYTFGSGTRLTVV.

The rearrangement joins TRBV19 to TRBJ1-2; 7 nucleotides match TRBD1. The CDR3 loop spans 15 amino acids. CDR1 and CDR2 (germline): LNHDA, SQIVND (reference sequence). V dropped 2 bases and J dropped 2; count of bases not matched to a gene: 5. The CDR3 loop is CASSIRTGLNYGYTF. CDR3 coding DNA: TGTGCCAGTAGTATAAGGACAGGACTAAACTATGGCTACACCTTC.

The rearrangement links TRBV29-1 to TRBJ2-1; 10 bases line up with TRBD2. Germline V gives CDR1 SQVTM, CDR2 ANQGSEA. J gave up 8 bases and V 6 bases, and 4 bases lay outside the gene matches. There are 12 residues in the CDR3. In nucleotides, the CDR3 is TGCAGCGTAGGCGGGACTAGCGATGAGCAGTTCTTC. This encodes CSVGGTSDEQFF.

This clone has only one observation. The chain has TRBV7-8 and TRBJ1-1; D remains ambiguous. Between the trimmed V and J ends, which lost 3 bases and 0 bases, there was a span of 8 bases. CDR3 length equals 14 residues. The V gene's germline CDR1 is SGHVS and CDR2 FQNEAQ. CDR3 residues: CASSLLRVNTEAFF. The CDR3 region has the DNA TGTGCCAGCAGCTTGTTGAGGGTGAACACTGAAGCTTTCTTT.

The CDR3 coding sequence is TGTGCCAGCAGATACGACAGGGGGAACTCCTACGAGCAGTACTTC. Translated: CASRYDRGNSYEQYF. The J gene is TRBJ2-7, the V gene TRBV28; 9 positions agree with TRBD1. Germline V gene lookup returns CDR1 MDHEN and CDR2 SYDVKM. The CDR3 loop spans 15 amino acids. Trimming took 6 bases from V and 0 from J; bases not matched to a gene: 6. The entire variable domain, with the rest obtained from reference TRBV28 and TRBJ2-7, is as follows: DVKVTQSSRYLVKRTGEKVFLECVQDMDHENMFWYRQDPGLGLRLIYFSYDVKMKEKGDIPEGYSVSREKKERFSLILESASTNQTSMYLCASRYDRGNSYEQYFGPGTRLTVT.

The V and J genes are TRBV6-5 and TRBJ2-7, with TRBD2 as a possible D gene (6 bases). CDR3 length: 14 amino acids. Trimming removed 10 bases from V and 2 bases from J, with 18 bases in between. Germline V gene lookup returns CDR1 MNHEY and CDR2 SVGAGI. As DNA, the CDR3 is TGTGCCACCCCGGGGACTTCGGCGGCCTACGAGCAGTACTTC. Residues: CATPGTSAAYEQYF.

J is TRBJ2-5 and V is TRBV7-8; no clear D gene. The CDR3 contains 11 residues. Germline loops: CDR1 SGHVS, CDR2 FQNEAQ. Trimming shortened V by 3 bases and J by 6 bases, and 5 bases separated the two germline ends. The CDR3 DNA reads TGTGCCAGCAGCTTCCAGAAGACCCAGTACTTC. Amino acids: CASSFQKTQYF.

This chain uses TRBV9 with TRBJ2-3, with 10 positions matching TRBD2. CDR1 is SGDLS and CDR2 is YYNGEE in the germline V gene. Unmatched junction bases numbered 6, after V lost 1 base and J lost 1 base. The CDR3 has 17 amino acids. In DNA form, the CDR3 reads TGTGCCAGCAGCGTACAAAGCGGGGGGGCCGGCACAGATACGCAGTATTTT. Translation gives CASSVQSGGAGTDTQYF.

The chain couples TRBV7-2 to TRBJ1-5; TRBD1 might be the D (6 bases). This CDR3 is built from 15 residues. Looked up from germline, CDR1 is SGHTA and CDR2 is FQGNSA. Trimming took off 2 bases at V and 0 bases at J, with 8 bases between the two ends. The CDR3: CASSLQGNSNQPQHF. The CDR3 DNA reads TGTGCCAGCAGCTTACAGGGGAATAGCAATCAGCCCCAGCATTTT.

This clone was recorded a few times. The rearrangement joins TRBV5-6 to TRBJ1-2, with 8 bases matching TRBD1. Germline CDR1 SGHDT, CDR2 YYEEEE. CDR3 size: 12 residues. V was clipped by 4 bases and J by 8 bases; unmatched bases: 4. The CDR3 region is CASSATGDGYTF. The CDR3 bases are TGTGCCAGCAGCGCGACAGGGGACGGCTACACCTTC.

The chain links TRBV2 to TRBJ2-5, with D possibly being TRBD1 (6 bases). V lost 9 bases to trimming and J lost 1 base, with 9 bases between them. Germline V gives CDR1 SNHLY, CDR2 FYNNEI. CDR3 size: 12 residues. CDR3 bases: TGTGCCAGTCTGGGGGCCCAAGAGACCCAGTACTTC. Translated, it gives CASLGAQETQYF.

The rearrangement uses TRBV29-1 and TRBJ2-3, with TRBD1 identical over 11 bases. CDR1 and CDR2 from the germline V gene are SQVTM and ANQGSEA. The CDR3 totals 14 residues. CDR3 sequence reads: CTRYRDRGGDTQYF. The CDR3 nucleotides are TGCACCCGCTACCGGGACAGGGGGGGAGATACGCAGTATTTT.

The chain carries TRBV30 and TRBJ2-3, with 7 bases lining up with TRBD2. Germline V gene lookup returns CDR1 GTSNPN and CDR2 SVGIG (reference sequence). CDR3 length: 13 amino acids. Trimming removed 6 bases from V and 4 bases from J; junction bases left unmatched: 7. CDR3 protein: CACRGRASDTQYF. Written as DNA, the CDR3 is TGTGCCTGCCGTGGGAGGGCCTCAGATACGCAGTATTTT.

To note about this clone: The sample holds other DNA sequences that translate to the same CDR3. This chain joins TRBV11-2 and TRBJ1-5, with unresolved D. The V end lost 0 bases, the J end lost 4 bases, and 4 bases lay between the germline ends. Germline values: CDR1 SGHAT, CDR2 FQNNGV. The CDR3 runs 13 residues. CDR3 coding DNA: TGTGCCAGCAGCTTAGACAGAAATCAGCCCCAGCATTTT. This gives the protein CASSLDRNQPQHF.

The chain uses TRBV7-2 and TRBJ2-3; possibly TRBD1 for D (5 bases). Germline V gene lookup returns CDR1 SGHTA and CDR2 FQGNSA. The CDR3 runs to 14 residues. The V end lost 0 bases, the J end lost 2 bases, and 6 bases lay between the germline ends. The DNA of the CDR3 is TGTGCCAGCAGCTTAGCACAGGTCACAGATACGCAGTATTTT. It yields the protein CASSLAQVTDTQYF.

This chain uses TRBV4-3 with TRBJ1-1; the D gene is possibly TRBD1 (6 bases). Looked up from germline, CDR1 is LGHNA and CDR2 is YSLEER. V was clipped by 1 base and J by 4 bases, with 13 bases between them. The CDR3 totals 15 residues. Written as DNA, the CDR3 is TGCGCCAGCAGCCAAGTTAAGGGGGGGGCCACTGAAGCTTTCTTT. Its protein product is CASSQVKGGATEAFF.

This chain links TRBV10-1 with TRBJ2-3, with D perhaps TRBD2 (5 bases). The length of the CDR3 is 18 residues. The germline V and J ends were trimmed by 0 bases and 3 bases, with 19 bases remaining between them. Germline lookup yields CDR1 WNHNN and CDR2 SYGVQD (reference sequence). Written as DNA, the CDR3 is TGCGCCAGCAGTGAGTCGAAGCCGGCGGGTCCGAGTACAGATACGCAGTATTTT. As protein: CASSESKPAGPSTDTQYF.

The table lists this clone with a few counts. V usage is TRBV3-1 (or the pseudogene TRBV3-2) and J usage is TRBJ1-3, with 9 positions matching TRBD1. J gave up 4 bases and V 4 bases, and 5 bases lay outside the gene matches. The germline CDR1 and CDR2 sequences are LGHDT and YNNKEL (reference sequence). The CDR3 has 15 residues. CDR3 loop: CASSRDRVAGNTIYF. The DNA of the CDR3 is TGTGCCAGCAGCCGGGACAGGGTTGCCGGAAACACCATATATTTT.

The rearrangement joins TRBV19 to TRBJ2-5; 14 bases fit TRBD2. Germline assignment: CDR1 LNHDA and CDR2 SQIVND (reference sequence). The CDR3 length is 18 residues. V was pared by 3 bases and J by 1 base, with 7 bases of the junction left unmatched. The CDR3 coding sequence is TGTGCCAGTAGTATCAGAGGACTAGCGGGGGGTATCCAAGAGACCCAGTACTTC. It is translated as CASSIRGLAGGIQETQYF.

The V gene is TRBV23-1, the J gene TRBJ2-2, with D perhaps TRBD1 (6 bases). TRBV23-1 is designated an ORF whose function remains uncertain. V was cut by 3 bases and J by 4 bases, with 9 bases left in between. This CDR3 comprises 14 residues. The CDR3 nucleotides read TGCGCCAGCAGTCATCCACAGGGCACCGGGGAGCTGTTTTTT. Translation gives CASSHPQGTGELFF.

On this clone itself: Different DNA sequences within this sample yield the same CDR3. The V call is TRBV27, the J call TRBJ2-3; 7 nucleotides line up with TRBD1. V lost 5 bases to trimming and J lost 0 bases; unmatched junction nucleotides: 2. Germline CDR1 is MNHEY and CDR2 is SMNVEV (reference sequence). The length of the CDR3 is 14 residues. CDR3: CASSLGQSTDTQYF. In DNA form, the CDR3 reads TGTGCCAGCAGTCTGGGACAGAGCACAGATACGCAGTATTTT.